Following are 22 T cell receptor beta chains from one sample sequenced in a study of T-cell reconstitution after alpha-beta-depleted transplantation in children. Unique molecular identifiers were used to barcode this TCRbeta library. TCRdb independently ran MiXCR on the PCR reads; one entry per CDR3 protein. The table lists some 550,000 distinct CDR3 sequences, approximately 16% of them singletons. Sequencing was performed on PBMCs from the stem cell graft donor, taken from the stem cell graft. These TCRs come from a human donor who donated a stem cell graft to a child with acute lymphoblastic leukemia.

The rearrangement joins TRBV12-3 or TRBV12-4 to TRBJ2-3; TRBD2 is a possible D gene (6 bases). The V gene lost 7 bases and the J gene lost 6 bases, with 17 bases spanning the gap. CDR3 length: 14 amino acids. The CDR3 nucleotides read TGTGCCAGCAAGCCGGGACTTCTTGGGGATACGCAGTATTTT. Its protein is CASKPGLLGDTQYF.

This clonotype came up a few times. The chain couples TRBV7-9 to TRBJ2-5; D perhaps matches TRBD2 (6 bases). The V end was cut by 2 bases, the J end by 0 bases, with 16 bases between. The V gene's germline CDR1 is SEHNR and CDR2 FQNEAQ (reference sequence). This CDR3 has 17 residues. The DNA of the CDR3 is TGTGCCAGCAGCTTAAAGCTCGGGAGCCCCAACCAAGAGACCCAGTACTTC. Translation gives CASSLKLGSPNQETQYF. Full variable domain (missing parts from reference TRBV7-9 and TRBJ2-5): DTGVSQNPRHKITKRGQNVTFRCDPISEHNRLYWYRQTLGQGPEFLTYFQNEAQLEKSRLLSDRFSAERPKGSFSTLEIQRTEQGDSAMYLCASSLKLGSPNQETQYFGPGTRLLVL.

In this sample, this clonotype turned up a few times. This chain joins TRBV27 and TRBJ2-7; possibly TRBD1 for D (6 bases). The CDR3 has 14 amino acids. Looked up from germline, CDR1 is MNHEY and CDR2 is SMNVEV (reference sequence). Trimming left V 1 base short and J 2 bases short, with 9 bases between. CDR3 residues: CASSLWDKPYEQYF. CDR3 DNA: TGTGCCAGCAGTTTATGGGACAAACCCTACGAGCAGTACTTC.

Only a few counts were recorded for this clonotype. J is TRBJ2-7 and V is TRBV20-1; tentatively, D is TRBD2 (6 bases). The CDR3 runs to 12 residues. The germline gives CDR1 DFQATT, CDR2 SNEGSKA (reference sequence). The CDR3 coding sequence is TGCAGGATGGAGGGCGGGGTGGGCGAGCAGTACTTC. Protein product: CRMEGGVGEQYF.

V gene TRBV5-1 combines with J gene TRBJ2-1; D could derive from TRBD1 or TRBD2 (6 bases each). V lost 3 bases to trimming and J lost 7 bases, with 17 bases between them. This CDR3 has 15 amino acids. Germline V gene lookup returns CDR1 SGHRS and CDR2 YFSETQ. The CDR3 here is CASSSTSGGLNEQFF. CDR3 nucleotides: TGCGCCAGCAGCTCGACTAGTGGGGGGCTTAATGAGCAGTTCTTC. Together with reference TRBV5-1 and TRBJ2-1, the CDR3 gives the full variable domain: KAGVTQTPRYLIKTRGQQVTLSCSPISGHRSVSWYQQTPGQGLQFLFEYFSETQRNKGNFPGRFSGRQFSNSRSEMNVSTLELGDSALYLCASSSTSGGLNEQFFGPGTRLTVL.

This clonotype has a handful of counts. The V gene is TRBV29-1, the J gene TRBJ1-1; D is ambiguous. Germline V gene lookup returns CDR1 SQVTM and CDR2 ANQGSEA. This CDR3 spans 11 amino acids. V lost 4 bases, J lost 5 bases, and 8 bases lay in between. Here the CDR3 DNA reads TGCAGCGTTGTGCTGAGGACTGAAGCTTTCTTT. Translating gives CSVVLRTEAFF.

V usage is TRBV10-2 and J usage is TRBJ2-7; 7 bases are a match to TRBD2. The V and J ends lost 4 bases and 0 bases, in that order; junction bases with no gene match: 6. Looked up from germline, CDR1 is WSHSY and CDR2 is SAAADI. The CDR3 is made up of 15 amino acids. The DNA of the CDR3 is TGCGCCAGCAGTGGGGCACTAGCGAACTCCTACGAGCAGTACTTC. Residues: CASSGALANSYEQYF.

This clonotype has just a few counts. The CDR3 here is CASSDPPTSGRTDTQYF. As DNA, the CDR3 is TGTGCCAGCAGCGACCCCCCGACTAGCGGGAGAACAGATACGCAGTATTTT. This chain uses TRBV9 with TRBJ2-3, with 12 bases fitting TRBD2. The CDR3 contains 17 residues. Germline CDR1 and CDR2: SGDLS and YYNGEE. J gave up 3 bases and V 3 bases, and 8 bases lay outside the gene matches.

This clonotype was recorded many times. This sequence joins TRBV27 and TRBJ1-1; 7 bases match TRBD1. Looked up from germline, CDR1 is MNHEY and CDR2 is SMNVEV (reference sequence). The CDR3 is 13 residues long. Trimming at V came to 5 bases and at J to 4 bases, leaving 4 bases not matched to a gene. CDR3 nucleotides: TGTGCCAGCAGTAAGACAGGGAGCACTGAAGCTTTCTTT. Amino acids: CASSKTGSTEAFF.

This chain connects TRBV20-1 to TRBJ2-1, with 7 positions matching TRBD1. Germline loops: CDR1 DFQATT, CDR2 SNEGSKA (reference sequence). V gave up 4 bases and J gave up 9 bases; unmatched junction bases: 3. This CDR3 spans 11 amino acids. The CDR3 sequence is CSAKGGSEQFF. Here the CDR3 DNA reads TGCAGTGCTAAAGGGGGCAGTGAGCAGTTCTTC.

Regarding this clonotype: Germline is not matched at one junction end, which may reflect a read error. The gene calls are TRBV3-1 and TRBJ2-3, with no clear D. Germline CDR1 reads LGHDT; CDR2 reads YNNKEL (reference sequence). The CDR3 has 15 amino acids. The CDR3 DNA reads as TGTGCCAGCACCCAAGATCGAGGATACACAGATACGCAGTATTTT. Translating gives CASTQDRGYTDTQYF.

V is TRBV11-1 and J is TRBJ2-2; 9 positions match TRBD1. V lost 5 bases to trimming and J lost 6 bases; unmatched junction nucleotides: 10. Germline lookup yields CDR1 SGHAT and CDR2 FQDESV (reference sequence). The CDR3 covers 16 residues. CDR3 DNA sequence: TGTGCCAGCAGCAAACCCGGGACAGGGTGGCCCGGGGAGCTGTTTTTT. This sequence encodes CASSKPGTGWPGELFF.

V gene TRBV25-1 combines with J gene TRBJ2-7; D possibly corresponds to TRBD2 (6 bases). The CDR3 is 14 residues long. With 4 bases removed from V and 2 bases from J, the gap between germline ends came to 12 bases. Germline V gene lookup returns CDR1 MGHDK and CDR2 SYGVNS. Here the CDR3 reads CASSVRLGAYEQYF. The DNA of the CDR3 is TGTGCCAGCAGTGTTAGACTAGGAGCCTACGAGCAGTACTTC.

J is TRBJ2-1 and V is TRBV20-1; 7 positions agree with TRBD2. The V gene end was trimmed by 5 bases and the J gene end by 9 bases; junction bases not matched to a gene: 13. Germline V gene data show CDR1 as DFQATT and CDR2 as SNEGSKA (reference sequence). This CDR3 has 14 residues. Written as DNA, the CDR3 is TGCAGTGCTCGGGAGGCGGGACCCGGATTTGAGCAGTTCTTC. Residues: CSAREAGPGFEQFF.

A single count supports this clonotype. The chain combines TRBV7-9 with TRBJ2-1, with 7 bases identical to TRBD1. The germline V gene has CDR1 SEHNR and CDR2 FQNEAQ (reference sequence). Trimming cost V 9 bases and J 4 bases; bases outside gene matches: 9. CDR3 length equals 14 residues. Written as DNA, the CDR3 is TGTGCCAGGCAGCCGGGACAGATATACAATGAGCAGTTCTTC. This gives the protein CARQPGQIYNEQFF.

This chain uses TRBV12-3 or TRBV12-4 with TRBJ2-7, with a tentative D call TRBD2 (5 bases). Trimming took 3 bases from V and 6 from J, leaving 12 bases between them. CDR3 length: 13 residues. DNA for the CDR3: TGTGCCAGCAGTTTTTCTTCCGGGATCGAGCAGTACTTC. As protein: CASSFSSGIEQYF.

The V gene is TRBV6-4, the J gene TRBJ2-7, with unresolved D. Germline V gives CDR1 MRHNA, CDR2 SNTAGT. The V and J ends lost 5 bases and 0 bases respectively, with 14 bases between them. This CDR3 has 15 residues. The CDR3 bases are TGTGCCAGCAGTCCCACGGCGTCGAGCTCCTACGAGCAGTACTTC. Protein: CASSPTASSSYEQYF.

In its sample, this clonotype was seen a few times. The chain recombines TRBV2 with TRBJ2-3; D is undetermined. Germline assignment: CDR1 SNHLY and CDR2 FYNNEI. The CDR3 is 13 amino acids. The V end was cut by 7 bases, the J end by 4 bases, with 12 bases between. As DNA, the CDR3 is TGTGCCAGCAATGTACTCGGAGCAGATACGCAGTATTTT. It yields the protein CASNVLGADTQYF.

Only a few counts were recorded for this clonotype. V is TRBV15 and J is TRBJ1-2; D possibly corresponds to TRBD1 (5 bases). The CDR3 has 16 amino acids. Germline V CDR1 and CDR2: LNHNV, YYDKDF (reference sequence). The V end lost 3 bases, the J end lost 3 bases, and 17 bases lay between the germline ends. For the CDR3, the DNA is TGTGCCACCAGCAGTCAGAATGGCTGGGGGGACTATGGCTACACCTTC. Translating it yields CATSSQNGWGDYGYTF.

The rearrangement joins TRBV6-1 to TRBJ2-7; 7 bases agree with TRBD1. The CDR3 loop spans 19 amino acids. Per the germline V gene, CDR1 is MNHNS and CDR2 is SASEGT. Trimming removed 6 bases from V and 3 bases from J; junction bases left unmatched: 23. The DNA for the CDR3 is TGTGCCAGCAGCTGGAAAAAAGGACAGGCAGAGGTCCGAGTCTACGAGCAGTACTTC. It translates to CASSWKKGQAEVRVYEQYF.

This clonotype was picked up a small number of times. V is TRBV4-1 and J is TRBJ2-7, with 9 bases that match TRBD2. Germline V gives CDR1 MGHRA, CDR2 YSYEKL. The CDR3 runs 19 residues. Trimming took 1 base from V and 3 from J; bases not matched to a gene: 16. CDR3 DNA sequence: TGCGCCAGCAGCCAAGCTGGCCTGGCGGGAGGGCCCCAGAACTACGAGCAGTACTTC. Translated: CASSQAGLAGGPQNYEQYF.

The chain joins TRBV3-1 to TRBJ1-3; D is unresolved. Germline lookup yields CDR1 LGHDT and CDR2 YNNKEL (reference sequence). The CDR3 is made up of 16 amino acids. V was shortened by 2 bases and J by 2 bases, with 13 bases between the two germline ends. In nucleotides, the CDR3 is TGTGCCAGCAGCCAACCTCGGGCAGGACCTGGAAACACCATATATTTT. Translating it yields CASSQPRAGPGNTIYF.